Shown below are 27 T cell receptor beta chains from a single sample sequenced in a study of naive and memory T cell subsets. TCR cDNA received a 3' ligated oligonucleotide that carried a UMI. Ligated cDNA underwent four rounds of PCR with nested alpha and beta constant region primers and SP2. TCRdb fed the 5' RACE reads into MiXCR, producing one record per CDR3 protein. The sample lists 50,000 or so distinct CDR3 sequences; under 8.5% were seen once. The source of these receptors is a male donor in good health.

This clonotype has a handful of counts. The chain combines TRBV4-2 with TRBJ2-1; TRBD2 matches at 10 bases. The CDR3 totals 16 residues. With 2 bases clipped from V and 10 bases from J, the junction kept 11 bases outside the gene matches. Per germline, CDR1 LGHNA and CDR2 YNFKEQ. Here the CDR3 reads CASSQLSYGLAEEQFF. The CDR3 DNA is TGTGCCAGCAGCCAACTTTCATATGGACTAGCGGAAGAGCAGTTCTTC.

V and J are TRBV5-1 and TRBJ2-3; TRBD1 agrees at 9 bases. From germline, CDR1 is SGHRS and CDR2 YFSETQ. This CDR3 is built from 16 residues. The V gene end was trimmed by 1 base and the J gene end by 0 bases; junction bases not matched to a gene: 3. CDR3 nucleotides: TGCGCCAGCAGCTTGCAGGGACAGGGAAGCACAGATACGCAGTATTTT. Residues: CASSLQGQGSTDTQYF.

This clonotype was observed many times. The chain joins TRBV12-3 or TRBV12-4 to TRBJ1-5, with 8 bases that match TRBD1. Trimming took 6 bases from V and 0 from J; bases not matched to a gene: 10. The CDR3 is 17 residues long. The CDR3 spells CASSSGTGPYSNQPQHF. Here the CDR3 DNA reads TGTGCCAGCAGCTCCGGGACAGGACCTTATAGCAATCAGCCCCAGCATTTT.

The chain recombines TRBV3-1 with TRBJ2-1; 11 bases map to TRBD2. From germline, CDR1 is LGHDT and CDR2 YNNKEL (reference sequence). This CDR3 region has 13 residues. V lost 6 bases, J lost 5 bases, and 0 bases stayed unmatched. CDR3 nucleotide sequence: TGTGCCAGCAGGACTAGCGGGAACAATGAGCAGTTCTTC. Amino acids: CASRTSGNNEQFF.

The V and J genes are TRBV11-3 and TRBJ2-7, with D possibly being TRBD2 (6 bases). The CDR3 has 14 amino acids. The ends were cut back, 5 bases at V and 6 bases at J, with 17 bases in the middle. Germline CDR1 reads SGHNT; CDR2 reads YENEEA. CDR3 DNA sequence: TGTGCCAGCAGCATAAAAGACCGGGACTGCGAGCAGTACTTC. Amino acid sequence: CASSIKDRDCEQYF.

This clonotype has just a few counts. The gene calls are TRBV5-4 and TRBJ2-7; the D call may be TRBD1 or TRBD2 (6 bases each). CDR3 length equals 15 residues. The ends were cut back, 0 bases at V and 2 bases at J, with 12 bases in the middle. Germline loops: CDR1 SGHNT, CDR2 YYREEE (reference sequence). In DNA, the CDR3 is TGTGCCAGCAGCTTGGGGCGAGGGGGGACCTACGAGCAGTACTTC. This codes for CASSLGRGGTYEQYF.

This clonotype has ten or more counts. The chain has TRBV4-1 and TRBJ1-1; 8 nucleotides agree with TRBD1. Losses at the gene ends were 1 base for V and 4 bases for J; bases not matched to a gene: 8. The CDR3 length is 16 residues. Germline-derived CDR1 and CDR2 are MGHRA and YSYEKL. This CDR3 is CASSQVLQTGGTEAFF. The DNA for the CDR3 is TGCGCCAGCAGCCAAGTCCTCCAAACAGGGGGCACTGAAGCTTTCTTT.

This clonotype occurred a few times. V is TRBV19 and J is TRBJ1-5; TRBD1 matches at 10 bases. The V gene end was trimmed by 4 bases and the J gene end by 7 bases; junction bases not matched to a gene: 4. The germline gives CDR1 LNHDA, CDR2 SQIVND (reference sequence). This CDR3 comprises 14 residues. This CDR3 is CASSKTGGGQPQHF. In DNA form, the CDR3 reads TGTGCCAGTAGTAAGACAGGGGGCGGCCAGCCCCAGCATTTT.

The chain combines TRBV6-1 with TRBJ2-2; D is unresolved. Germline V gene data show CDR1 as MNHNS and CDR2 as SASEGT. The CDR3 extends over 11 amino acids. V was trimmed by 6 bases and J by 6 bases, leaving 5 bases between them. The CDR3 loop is CASRLPGELFF. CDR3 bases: TGTGCCAGCAGGTTACCCGGGGAGCTGTTTTTT.

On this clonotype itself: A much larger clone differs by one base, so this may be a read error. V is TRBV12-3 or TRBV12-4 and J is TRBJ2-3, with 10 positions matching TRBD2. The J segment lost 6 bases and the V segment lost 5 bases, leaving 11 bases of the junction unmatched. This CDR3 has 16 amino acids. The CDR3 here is CASSPRTSGPTDTQYF. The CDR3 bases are TGTGCCAGCAGTCCCAGGACTAGCGGACCCACCGATACGCAGTATTTT.

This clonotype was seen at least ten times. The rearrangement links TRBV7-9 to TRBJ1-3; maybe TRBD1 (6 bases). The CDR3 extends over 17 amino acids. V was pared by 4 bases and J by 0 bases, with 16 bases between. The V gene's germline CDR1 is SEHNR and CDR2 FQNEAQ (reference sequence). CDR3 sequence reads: CASSSRQEAFSGNTIYF. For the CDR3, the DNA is TGTGCCAGCAGCTCGCGACAGGAGGCTTTCTCTGGAAACACCATATATTTT. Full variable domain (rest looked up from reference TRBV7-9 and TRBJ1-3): DTGVSQNPRHKITKRGQNVTFRCDPISEHNRLYWYRQTLGQGPEFLTYFQNEAQLEKSRLLSDRFSAERPKGSFSTLEIQRTEQGDSAMYLCASSSRQEAFSGNTIYFGEGSWLTVV.

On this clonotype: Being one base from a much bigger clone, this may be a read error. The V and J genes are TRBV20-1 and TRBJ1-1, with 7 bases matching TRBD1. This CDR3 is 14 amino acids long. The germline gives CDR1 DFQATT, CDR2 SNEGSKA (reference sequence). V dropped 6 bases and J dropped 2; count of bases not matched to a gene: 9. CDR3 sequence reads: CSALRGQDNTEAFF. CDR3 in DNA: TGCAGTGCCCTACGCGGACAGGACAACACTGAAGCTTTCTTT.

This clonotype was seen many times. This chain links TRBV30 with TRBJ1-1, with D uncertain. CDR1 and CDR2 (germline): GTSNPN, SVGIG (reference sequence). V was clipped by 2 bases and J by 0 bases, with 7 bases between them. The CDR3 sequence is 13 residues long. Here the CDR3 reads CAWSSNMNTEAFF. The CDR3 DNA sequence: TGTGCCTGGAGTAGTAACATGAACACTGAAGCTTTCTTT.

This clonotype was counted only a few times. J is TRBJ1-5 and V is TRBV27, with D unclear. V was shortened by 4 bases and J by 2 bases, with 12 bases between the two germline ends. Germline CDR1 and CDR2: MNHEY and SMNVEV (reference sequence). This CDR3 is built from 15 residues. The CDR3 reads CASSSADRGNQPQHF. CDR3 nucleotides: TGTGCCAGCAGTTCGGCGGATAGAGGCAATCAGCCCCAGCATTTT.

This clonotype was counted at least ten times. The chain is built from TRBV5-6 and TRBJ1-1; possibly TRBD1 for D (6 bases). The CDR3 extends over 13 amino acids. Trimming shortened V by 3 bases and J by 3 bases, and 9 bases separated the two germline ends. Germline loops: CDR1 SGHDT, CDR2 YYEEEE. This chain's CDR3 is CASSSTGYTEAFF. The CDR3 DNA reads TGTGCCAGCAGCTCAACAGGGTACACTGAAGCTTTCTTT. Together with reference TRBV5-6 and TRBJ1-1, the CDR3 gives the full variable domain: DAGVTQSPTHLIKTRGQQVTLRCSPKSGHDTVSWYQQALGQGPQFIFQYYEEEERQRGNFPDRFSGHQFPNYSSELNVNALLLGDSALYLCASSSTGYTEAFFGQGTRLTVV.

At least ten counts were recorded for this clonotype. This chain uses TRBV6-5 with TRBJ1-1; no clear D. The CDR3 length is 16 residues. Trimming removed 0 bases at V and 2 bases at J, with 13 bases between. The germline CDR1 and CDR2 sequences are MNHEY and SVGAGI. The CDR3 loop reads CASSYSEHKTNTEAFF. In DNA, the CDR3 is TGTGCCAGCAGTTACTCGGAACATAAAACAAACACTGAAGCTTTCTTT.

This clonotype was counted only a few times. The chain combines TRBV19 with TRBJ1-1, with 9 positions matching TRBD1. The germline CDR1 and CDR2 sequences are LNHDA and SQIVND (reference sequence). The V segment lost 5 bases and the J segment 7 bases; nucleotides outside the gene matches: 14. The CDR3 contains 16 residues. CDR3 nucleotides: TGTGCCAGTAGTCTCCGTCCCGGGACAGGGCGGGATGAAGCTTTCTTT. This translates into CASSLRPGTGRDEAFF. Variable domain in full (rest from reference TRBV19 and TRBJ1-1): DGGITQSPKYLFRKEGQNVTLSCEQNLNHDAMYWYRQDPGQGLRLIYYSQIVNDFQKGDIAEGYSVSREKKESFPLTVTSAQKNPTAFYLCASSLRPGTGRDEAFFGQGTRLTVV.

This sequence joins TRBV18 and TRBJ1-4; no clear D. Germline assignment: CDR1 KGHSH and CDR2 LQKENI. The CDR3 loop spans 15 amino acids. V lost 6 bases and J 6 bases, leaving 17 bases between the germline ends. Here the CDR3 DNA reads TGTGCCAGCTCCCCTTCAACGGGATGGGATGAAAAACTGTTTTTT. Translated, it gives CASSPSTGWDEKLFF.

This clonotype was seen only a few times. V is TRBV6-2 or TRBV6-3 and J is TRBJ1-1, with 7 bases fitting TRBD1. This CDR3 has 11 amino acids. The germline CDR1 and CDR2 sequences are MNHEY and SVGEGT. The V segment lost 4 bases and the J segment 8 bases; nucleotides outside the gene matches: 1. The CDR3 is CASSWTGEAFF. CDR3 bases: TGTGCCAGCAGTTGGACAGGCGAAGCTTTCTTT.

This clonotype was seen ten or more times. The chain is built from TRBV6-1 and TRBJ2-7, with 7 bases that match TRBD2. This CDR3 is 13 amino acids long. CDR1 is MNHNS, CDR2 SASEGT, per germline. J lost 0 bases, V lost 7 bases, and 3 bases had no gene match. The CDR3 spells CASIGDYSYEQYF. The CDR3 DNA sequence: TGTGCCAGCATCGGGGACTACTCCTACGAGCAGTACTTC.

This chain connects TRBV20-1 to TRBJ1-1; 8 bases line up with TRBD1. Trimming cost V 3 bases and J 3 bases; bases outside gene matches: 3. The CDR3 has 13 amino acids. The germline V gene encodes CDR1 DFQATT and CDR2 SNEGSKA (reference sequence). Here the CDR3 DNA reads TGCAGTGCTAGCAAGGACAGGGACACTGAAGCTTTCTTT. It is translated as CSASKDRDTEAFF.

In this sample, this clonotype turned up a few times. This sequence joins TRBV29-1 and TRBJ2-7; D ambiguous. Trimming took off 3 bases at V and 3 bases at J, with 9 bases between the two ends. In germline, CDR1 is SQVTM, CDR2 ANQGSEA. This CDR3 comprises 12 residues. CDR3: CSVEGMYYEQYF. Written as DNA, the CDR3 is TGCAGCGTTGAGGGGATGTACTACGAGCAGTACTTC.

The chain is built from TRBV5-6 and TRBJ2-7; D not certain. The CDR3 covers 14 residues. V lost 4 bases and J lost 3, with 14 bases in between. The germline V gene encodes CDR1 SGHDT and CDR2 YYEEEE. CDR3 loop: CASSPLENHYEQYF. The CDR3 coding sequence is TGTGCCAGCAGCCCTCTGGAGAATCACTACGAGCAGTACTTC.

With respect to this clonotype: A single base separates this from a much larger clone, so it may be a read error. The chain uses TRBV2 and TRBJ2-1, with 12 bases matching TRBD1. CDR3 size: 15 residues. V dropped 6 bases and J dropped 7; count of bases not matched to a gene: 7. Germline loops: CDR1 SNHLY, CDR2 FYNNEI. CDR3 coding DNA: TGTGCCAGCAGGAGGGGACAGGGGGCTTGGAATGAGCAGTTCTTC. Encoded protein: CASRRGQGAWNEQFF.

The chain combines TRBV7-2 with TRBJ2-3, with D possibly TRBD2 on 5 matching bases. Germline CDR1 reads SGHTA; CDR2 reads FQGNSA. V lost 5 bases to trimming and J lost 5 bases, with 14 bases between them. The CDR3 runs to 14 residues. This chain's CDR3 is CASSPPSIGDTQYF. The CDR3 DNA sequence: TGTGCCAGCAGCCCTCCTAGCATAGGAGATACGCAGTATTTT.

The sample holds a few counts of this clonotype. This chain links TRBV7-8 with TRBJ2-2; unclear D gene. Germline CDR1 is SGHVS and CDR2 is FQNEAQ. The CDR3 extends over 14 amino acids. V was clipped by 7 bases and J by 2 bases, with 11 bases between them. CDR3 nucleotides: TGTGCCAGCAAACAAGGGTCAAACACCGGGGAGCTGTTTTTT. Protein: CASKQGSNTGELFF.

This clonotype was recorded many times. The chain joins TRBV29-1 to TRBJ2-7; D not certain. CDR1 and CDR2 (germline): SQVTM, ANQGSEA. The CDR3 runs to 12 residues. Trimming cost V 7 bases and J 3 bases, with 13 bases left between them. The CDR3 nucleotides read TGCAGCGCTCGAACCGACCACTACGAGCAGTACTTC. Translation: CSARTDHYEQYF.